This T cell receptor beta chain emerged from a study of T-cell memory formation after mild COVID-19. Each CDR3 protein gets one entry after TCRdb re-called the 5' RACE reads with MiXCR. The profile shows 400,000 to 500,000 distinct CDR3 sequences, 15% to 25% of them singletons. The CDR3 extends over 16 amino acids. Trimming removed 4 bases from V and 1 base from J, with 15 bases in between. Germline V gives CDR1 SGHRS, CDR2 YFSETQ. This clonotype was seen a few times. The material sequenced was PBMCs or a T cell subset sorted from them (not recorded which). The TCR comes from an adult woman who had mild COVID-19 (a few samples of this study predate the infection). Cell type and time point are not known. The chain links TRBV5-1 to TRBJ2-1; D may be TRBD1 (5 bases). The CDR3 is CASSLQGLGSYNEQFF. CDR3 nucleotides: TGCGCCAGCAGCCTGCAGGGATTAGGGTCCTACAATGAGCAGTTCTTC.